The clone carrying this TCR beta chain has at least ten counts. The data were obtained in a study of T cells in Graves' hyperthyroidism and ophthalmopathy. For the diagnoses, clinical symptoms, serum thyroxine and TRAb, thyroid ultrasound and orbital computed tomography were used. The CDR3 contains 12 residues. Trimming removed 4 bases at V and 8 bases at J, with 11 bases between. Amplified TCR beta CDR3 regions came from RNA transcripts. With the HTBI primer set, the TCR CDR3 went through a first round of RT-PCR. TCRdb re-called the multiplex PCR reads with MiXCR, one entry per CDR3 protein. The data hold roughly 180,000 distinct CDR3 sequences, with 9.4% observed a single time.

This TCR was recovered from a woman aged 18-29 years with Graves' hyperthyroidism that later progressed to Graves' ophthalmopathy. The chain recombines TRBV12-3 or TRBV12-4 with TRBJ1-2; possibly TRBD1 for D (5 bases). The sequenced sample was blood. This CDR3 is CASSSPTEGYTF. The CDR3 DNA follows: TGTGCCAGCAGTTCGCCGACAGAGGGCTACACCTTC.